The 17 T cell receptor beta chains reported below all come from one sample, sequenced in a study of blood T cell repertoires in COVID-19. Repertoires were generated with immunoSEQ multiplex PCR, while TCRdb's copy carries only in-frame clones and drops some. The table records about 350,000 clones, about 90% of them present only once. The sample was PBMCs or T cells enriched from blood (not recorded which). Receptors originate from a woman under 40 who had recovered from COVID-19.

This sequence joins TRBV12-3 or TRBV12-4 and TRBJ2-7; 7 nucleotides agree with TRBD1. V shed 5 bases, J shed 4 bases, and the junction held 2 bases outside the gene matches. The CDR3 contains 12 residues. This CDR3 is CASSRRGYEQYF. The CDR3 DNA sequence: TGTGCCAGCAGTCGCAGGGGGTACGAGCAGTACTTC.

J is TRBJ2-3 and V is TRBV12-2; the table names TRBD2, a call not compared with the DNA. TRBV12-2 is assigned pseudogene status. This CDR3 has 19 amino acids. CDR3 sequence: CASRPRGLAGGSSTDTQYF. The CDR3 region has the DNA TGTGCAAGTCGCCCCCGGGGGCTAGCGGGGGGCTCTAGCACAGATACGCAGTATTTT.

CDR3 nucleotides: TGTGCCAGCAGTTATATTGAGGCAAATGAAGCTTTCTTT. Amino acid sequence: CASSYIEANEAFF. This sequence joins TRBV6-5 and TRBJ1-1; D unclear. Trimming shortened V by 3 bases and J by 7 bases, and 12 bases separated the two germline ends. This CDR3 comprises 13 residues. Per germline, CDR1 MNHEY and CDR2 SVGAGI.

The rearrangement uses TRBV28 and TRBJ1-1; maybe TRBD1 (6 bases). Per the germline V gene, CDR1 is MDHEN and CDR2 is SYDVKM. This CDR3 has 14 residues. V was shortened by 6 bases and J by 6 bases, with 17 bases between the two germline ends. CDR3 sequence (DNA): TGTGCCAGCAGCCTCGACAGGATAAAAGCTGAAGCTTTCTTT. Its translation is CASSLDRIKAEAFF.

The rearrangement links TRBV5-6 to TRBJ1-6, with D hard to call. This CDR3 has 14 amino acids. V was pared by 0 bases and J by 8 bases, with 9 bases between. Germline loops: CDR1 SGHDT, CDR2 YYEEEE. Here the CDR3 DNA reads TGTGCCAGCAGCTTGGGGCACCCTGATTCACCCCTCCACTTT. It specifies CASSLGHPDSPLHF.

The rearrangement uses TRBV12-3 or TRBV12-4 and TRBJ1-3; perhaps TRBD1 as D (6 bases). Trimming removed 5 bases from V and 11 bases from J, with 13 bases in between. The CDR3 is 12 amino acids. CDR3 nucleotides: TGTGCCAGCAGTCCAGGGGTACGAGCCATATATTTT. It encodes CASSPGVRAIYF.

The chain is built from TRBV28 and TRBJ1-2; D might be TRBD1 (5 bases). Trimming removed 6 bases at V and 2 bases at J, with 19 bases between. The CDR3 is 16 amino acids. Germline CDR1 and CDR2: MDHEN and SYDVKM. The chain's CDR3 is CASRRAGDPINYGYTF. The DNA of the CDR3 is TGTGCCAGCAGAAGAGCGGGGGACCCAATAAACTATGGCTACACCTTC.

V and J are TRBV5-1 and TRBJ2-6; perhaps TRBD2 as D (5 bases). The CDR3 consists of 16 residues. The V and J ends lost 1 base and 2 bases respectively, with 10 bases between them. In germline, CDR1 is SGHRS, CDR2 YFSETQ. This CDR3 is CASSLRGVTGANVLTF. Here the CDR3 DNA reads TGCGCCAGCAGCTTGCGGGGAGTAACTGGGGCCAACGTCCTGACTTTC.

This rearrangement joins TRBV9 to TRBJ1-1; D perhaps matches TRBD1 (5 bases). Per the germline V gene, CDR1 is SGDLS and CDR2 is YYNGEE. V was clipped by 3 bases and J by 4 bases, with 19 bases between them. The CDR3 loop spans 16 amino acids. CDR3 bases: TGTGCCAGCAGCGCCCCCAAGGGGCAACAATCCACTGAAGCTTTCTTT. Translation: CASSAPKGQQSTEAFF.

This clone was observed once. The chain recombines TRBV7-9 with TRBJ2-5, with 7 bases matching TRBD2. The V and J ends lost 5 bases and 1 base, in that order; junction bases with no gene match: 7. This CDR3 has 15 amino acids. Germline CDR1 and CDR2: SEHNR and FQNEAQ (reference sequence). DNA for the CDR3: TGTGCCAGCAGCCGGGGCAGCGGGATCCAAGAGACCCAGTACTTC. Its protein is CASSRGSGIQETQYF.

The V gene is TRBV7-2, the J gene TRBJ1-5, with 7 bases identical to TRBD1. Per the germline V gene, CDR1 is SGHTA and CDR2 is FQGNSA. This CDR3 has 15 amino acids. V lost 0 bases to trimming and J lost 6 bases; unmatched junction nucleotides: 5. The CDR3 nucleotides read TGTGCCAGCAGCTTAGCCCGACAGGGACGTCAGCCCCAGCATTTT. Translated: CASSLARQGRQPQHF.

This sequence joins TRBV11-2 and TRBJ1-2; possibly TRBD1 for D (5 bases). Trimming removed 5 bases at V and 5 bases at J, with 12 bases between. CDR1 is SGHAT and CDR2 is FQNNGV in the germline V gene. This CDR3 has 13 amino acids. Here the CDR3 reads CASSPFGGYGYTF. The CDR3 DNA reads as TGTGCCAGCAGCCCCTTCGGGGGTTATGGCTACACCTTC. Full variable domain (remainder filled in from reference TRBV11-2 and TRBJ1-2): EAGVAQSPRYKIIEKRQSVAFWCNPISGHATLYWYQQILGQGPKLLIQFQNNGVVDDSQLPKDRFSAERLKGVDSTLKIQPAKLEDSAVYLCASSPFGGYGYTFGSGTRLTVV.

The chain combines TRBV5-1 with TRBJ2-7, with a tentative D call TRBD1 (6 bases). CDR3 length: 13 residues. Germline assignment: CDR1 SGHRS and CDR2 YFSETQ. V lost 4 bases to trimming and J lost 5 bases, with 13 bases between them. The CDR3 reads CASSGRGHDEQYF. The CDR3 DNA is TGCGCCAGCAGCGGCAGGGGTCATGACGAGCAGTACTTC. Based on the CDR3 plus reference TRBV5-1 and TRBJ2-7, the full variable domain is KAGVTQTPRYLIKTRGQQVTLSCSPISGHRSVSWYQQTPGQGLQFLFEYFSETQRNKGNFPGRFSGRQFSNSRSEMNVSTLELGDSALYLCASSGRGHDEQYFGPGTRLTVT.

This clone has only one observation. In nucleotides, the CDR3 is TGTGCCAGCAGCTTGTGGGGACAGGCGGGTTCACCCCTCCACTTT. Translation gives CASSLWGQAGSPLHF. V usage is TRBV5-6 and J usage is TRBJ1-6, with 8 bases that match TRBD1. Trimming cost V 1 base and J 9 bases; bases outside gene matches: 6. CDR1 SGHDT and CDR2 YYEEEE come from the germline V gene. The CDR3 length is 15 residues.

The gene calls are TRBV6-5 and TRBJ1-5, with 7 bases matching TRBD1. The CDR3 has 14 residues. With V trimmed by 5 bases and J by 6 bases, 7 bases remained unmatched. CDR1 and CDR2 (germline): MNHEY, SVGAGI. The CDR3: CASSTTGARQPQHF. The CDR3, as DNA: TGTGCCAGCAGTACCACAGGGGCCCGTCAGCCCCAGCATTTT.

V usage is TRBV13 and J usage is TRBJ1-5; D perhaps matches TRBD1 (6 bases). CDR1 is PRHDT, CDR2 FYEKMQ, per germline (reference sequence). V dropped 3 bases and J dropped 5 bases, with 14 bases sitting between them. The CDR3 length is 15 residues. The CDR3 nucleotides read TGTGCCAGCAGCTTCTCAGGGAGGGGGTATCAGCCCCAGCATTTT. This translates into CASSFSGRGYQPQHF. The full variable domain, its missing parts supplied by reference TRBV13 and TRBJ1-5, is AAGVIQSPRHLIKEKRETATLKCYPIPRHDTVYWYQQGPGQDPQFLISFYEKMQSDKGSIPDRFSAQQFSDYHSELNMSSLELGDSALYFCASSFSGRGYQPQHFGDGTRLSIL.

The chain employs TRBV6-4 and TRBJ1-6; D perhaps matches TRBD1 (6 bases). The CDR3 contains 19 residues. CDR1 MRHNA and CDR2 SNTAGT come from the germline V gene. With 8 bases removed from V and 6 bases from J, the gap between germline ends came to 29 bases. CDR3 DNA: TGTGCCAGCCTCGGTGGGCATCTTTTTTGGGGACATACTAATTCACCCCTCCACTTT. As protein: CASLGGHLFWGHTNSPLHF.